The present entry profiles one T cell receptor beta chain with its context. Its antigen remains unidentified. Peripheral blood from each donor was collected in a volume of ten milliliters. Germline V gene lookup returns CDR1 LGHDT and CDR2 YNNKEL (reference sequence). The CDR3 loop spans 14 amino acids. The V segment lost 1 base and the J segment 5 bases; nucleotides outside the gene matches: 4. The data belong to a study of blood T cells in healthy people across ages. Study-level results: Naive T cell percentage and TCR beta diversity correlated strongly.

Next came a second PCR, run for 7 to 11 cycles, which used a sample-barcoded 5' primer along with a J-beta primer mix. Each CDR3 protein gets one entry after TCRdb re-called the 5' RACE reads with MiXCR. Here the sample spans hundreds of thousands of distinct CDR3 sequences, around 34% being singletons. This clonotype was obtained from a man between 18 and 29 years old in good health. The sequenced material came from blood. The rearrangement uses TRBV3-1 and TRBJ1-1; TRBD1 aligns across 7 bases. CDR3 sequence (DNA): TGTGCCAGCAGCCAAGCAGGGGGTAGGACTGAAGCTTTCTTT. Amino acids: CASSQAGGRTEAFF. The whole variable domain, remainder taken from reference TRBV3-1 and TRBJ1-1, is DTAVSQTPKYLVTQMGNDKSIKCEQNLGHDTMYWYKQDSKKFLKIMFSYNNKELIINETVPNRFSPKSPDKAHLNLHINSLELGDSAVYFCASSQAGGRTEAFFGQGTRLTVV.